These T cell receptor beta chains were read from a single sample in a study of read filtering for tumor transcriptome and immune sequencing. TCRdb called the reads again in MiXCR, with one record for every CDR3 protein. Among fewer than 35,000 distinct CDR3 sequences listed, less than 20% were seen once. Sequencing used a population of CD138-negative cells sorted from bone marrow. These receptors were collected from a donor aged 40 or older with multiple myeloma. CDR3s include the opening cysteine and the closing phenylalanine or tryptophan. The D gene is left open where the match is weak. Only part of the rows carry a size: once, few, many, or a class if the clone is expanded.

d_gene,v_gene,j_gene,abundance,CDR3nt,CDR3aa
TRBD2,TRBV20-1,TRBJ2-7,many,TGCAGTGCTAGGCCCCCCGGACTAGCGGTTTTCTACGAGCAGTACTTC,CSARPPGLAVFYEQYF
-,TRBV29-1,TRBJ2-3,many,TGCAGCGTTTCAGAAGGAGGAGATACGCAGTATTTT,CSVSEGGDTQYF
TRBD1,TRBV19,TRBJ1-5,many,TGTGCCAGTAGTATCACGTCAGGGGGCATCGATCAGCCCCAGCATTTT,CASSITSGGIDQPQHF
-,TRBV5-8,TRBJ2-7,many,TGTGCCAGCAGCGCCTGGGGGGGGGACACCTCCTCCTACGAGCAGTACTTC,CASSAWGGDTSSYEQYF
-,TRBV5-1,TRBJ1-4,few,TGCGCCAGCAGCTTGGATGGCAATCAGGAAGAAAAACTGTTTTTT,CASSLDGNQEEKLFF
TRBD1,TRBV7-8,TRBJ1-5,many,TGTGCCAGCAGCTCACGTGGGACAGGGGAAAAGGGCAATCAGCCCCAGCATTTT,CASSSRGTGEKGNQPQHF
TRBD2,TRBV20-1,TRBJ2-3,many,TGCAGTGCTAGAAAGCTAGCGGGGGGAGCGAGCACAGATACGCAGTATTTT,CSARKLAGGASTDTQYF
TRBD2,TRBV20-1,TRBJ2-5,many,TGCAGTGCTGCCGGGACTAGCGGGAGAAGGCGGGAGACCCAGTACTTC,CSAAGTSGRRRETQYF
-,TRBV18,TRBJ2-3,many,TGTGCCAGCTCATTGGGACCATCTAGCACAGATACGCAGTATTTT,CASSLGPSSTDTQYF
-,TRBV20-1,TRBJ1-6,medium-sized,TGCAGTGCTAAGGCCCAAGGACAGCTTTCACCCCTCCACTTT,CSAKAQGQLSPLHF
TRBD1,TRBV2,TRBJ1-1,many,TGTGCCAGCAGTGAAGGGGACAGGAGGAACACTGAAGCTTTCTTT,CASSEGDRRNTEAFF
TRBD1,TRBV6-1,TRBJ1-5,-,TGTGCCAGCAGTGACCCAGGGGGCGTTCAGCCCCAGCATTTT,CASSDPGGVQPQHF
-,TRBV6-1,TRBJ1-2,many,TGTGCCAGCAGTCTACAGGGAATCTATGGCTACACCTTC,CASSLQGIYGYTF
-,TRBV28,TRBJ2-7,many,TGTGCCAGCAGCCCAGACAGGTTCGGCGAGCAGTACTTC,CASSPDRFGEQYF
TRBD2,TRBV20-1,TRBJ2-3,many,TGCAGTCCCGATCGGGGGGGCACAGATACGCAGTATTTT,CSPDRGGTDTQYF
TRBD2,TRBV9,TRBJ2-1,-,TGTCCCAGCATCGCCCGACTAGCGGGAGGGCACAATGAGCAGTTCTTC,CPSIARLAGGHNEQFF
TRBD2,TRBV9,TRBJ2-2,many,TGTGCCAGCAGCGTAATCGGTAGCGGGGGGCCTAACACCGGGGAGCTGTTTTTT,CASSVIGSGGPNTGELFF
-,TRBV28,TRBJ1-5,many,TGTGCCAGCAGTGACGGGGCGGTGCGCAATCAGCCCCAGCATTTT,CASSDGAVRNQPQHF
TRBD1,TRBV5-5,TRBJ2-7,many,TGTGCCAGCAGCCCTGGACAGGGAACGTCCGAGCAGTACTTC,CASSPGQGTSEQYF
TRBD2,TRBV5-4,TRBJ2-1,medium-sized,TGTGCCAGCAGCTCGACTAGCGGGAACTACAATGAGCAGTTCTTC,CASSSTSGNYNEQFF